This T cell receptor (beta chain) was identified in a study of T cells in Graves' hyperthyroidism and ophthalmopathy. The wider study: Peripheral blood samples were taken at initial diagnosis, prior to any treatment.

Findings and caveats of the study: Clonotypes that were expanded in thyroid above 0.001 mostly appeared in blood too. Model-based prediction identified ophthalmopathy a median roughly 6.1 months prior to its onset.

Amplified TCR beta CDR3 regions derived from RNA transcripts. A set of HTBI primers served as the primers for a first-round RT-PCR of the TCR CDR3. TCRdb ran MiXCR on the multiplex PCR reads and lists one entry per CDR3 protein. Counted here are roughly 580,000 distinct CDR3 sequences, approximately 15% occurring once; the ten biggest clones make up 4.5% to 6%. This clonotype was recorded many times. Its target is not known. Exclusion criteria comprised uncontrolled infection, other autoimmune disease, pregnancy or lactation. The origin of this receptor is a young woman with Graves' hyperthyroidism that later progressed to Graves' ophthalmopathy. The source material was blood.

The CDR3 loop is CASSLDGGSGRVWNEQFF. The CDR3 nucleotides read TGTGCCAGCAGTTTAGATGGGGGAAGCGGGAGGGTGTGGAATGAGCAGTTCTTC. The rearrangement joins TRBV12-3 or TRBV12-4 to TRBJ2-1; 10 nucleotides match TRBD2. The CDR3 is 18 residues long. V lost 1 base and J lost 7; bases outside the gene matches: 13.